This T cell receptor beta chain was sequenced during a study of response to subunit inactivated influenza vaccine. General observations from the study: Each seasonal flu vaccination may recruit only limited new T cells, authors suggested.

Germline assignment: CDR1 SQVTM and CDR2 ANQGSEA. The CDR3 runs to 12 residues. The ends were cut back, 5 bases at V and 11 bases at J, with 18 bases in the middle. TCRdb re-analysed the RT-PCR reads in MiXCR, keeping a single row per CDR3 protein. The data contain some 800,000 distinct CDR3 sequences, less than 25% of them singletons. For this clonotype: The antigen is unknown.

This specimen was PBMCs from blood, taken more than 4 days after vaccination. This chain links TRBV29-1 with TRBJ1-2; D unclear. The source of this sequence is a man aged 45-60 years who received an inactivated influenza vaccine. CDR3 DNA sequence: TGCAGCGTTACAGACGGAGCCCCATGGTACACCTTC. Protein: CSVTDGAPWYTF.